This entry concerns a single T cell receptor beta chain. This record comes from a study of cytotoxic CD8 clonotypes in ibrutinib-treated CLL. Study background: Average yields of 255,043 productive templates and tens of thousands of productive rearrangements characterized the samples.

CDR1 and CDR2 from the germline V gene are SNHLY and FYNNEI. The CDR3 runs to 14 residues. Trimming stripped 4 bases from V and 3 bases from J, with 10 bases between. Clones were read by immunoSEQ multiplex PCR, and TCRdb kept only the in-frame ones, dropping some. The table lists fewer than 50,000 clones, almost 70% of them singletons. This sequence joins TRBV2 and TRBJ1-3; D is unresolved. The sample consisted of PBMCs, taken after 12 months of ibrutinib treatment. The receptor was isolated from a human donor with chronic lymphocytic leukemia. The chain's CDR3 is CASSGRRGGNTIYF. CDR3 bases: TGTGCCAGCAGTGGTCGCAGAGGTGGAAACACCATATATTTT.